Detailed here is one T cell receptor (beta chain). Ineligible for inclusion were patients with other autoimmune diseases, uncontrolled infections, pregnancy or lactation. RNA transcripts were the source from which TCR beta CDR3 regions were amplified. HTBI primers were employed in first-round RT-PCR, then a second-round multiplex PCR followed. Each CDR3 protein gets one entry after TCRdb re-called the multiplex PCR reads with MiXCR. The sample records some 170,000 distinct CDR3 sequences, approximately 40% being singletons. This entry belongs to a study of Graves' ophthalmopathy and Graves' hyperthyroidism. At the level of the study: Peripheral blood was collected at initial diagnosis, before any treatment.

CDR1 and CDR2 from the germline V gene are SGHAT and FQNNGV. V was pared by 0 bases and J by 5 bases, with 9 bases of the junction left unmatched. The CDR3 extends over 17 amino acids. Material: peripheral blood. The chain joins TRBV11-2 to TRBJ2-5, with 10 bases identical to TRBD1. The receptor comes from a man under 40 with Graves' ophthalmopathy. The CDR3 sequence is CASSLDEGTGVVETQYF. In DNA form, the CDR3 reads TGTGCCAGCAGCTTAGACGAAGGGACAGGGGTTGTTGAGACCCAGTACTTC.